This TCR beta chain emerged from a study of T cells in Graves' hyperthyroidism and ophthalmopathy. TCR beta CDR3 regions were amplified from RNA. TCR CDR3 underwent first-round RT-PCR with the HTBI primer set. MiXCR, run by TCRdb on the multiplex PCR reads, gives a single entry per CDR3 protein. The data contain 300,000 to 450,000 distinct CDR3 sequences, about 15% of them seen just once; the ten biggest clones take up less than 35%. Specimen: blood. The clonotype comes from a woman in her thirties with Graves' hyperthyroidism.

The CDR3 region is CASSNRVQETQYF. The CDR3 DNA follows: TGTGCCAGCAGTAACAGGGTCCAAGAGACCCAGTACTTC. The gene calls are TRBV6-2 or TRBV6-3 and TRBJ2-5; weak D call: TRBD1 (6 bases). This CDR3 contains 13 residues. V gave up 5 bases and J gave up 1 base, with 8 bases separating them. Germline lookup yields CDR1 MNHEY and CDR2 SVGEGT.